This is a list of T cell receptor beta chains from one sample in a study of T cell changes during pregnancy in multiple sclerosis. Clones were sequenced by immunoSEQ multiplex PCR, and TCRdb holds only the in-frame ones, with some missing. In the table there are around 92,000 clones, over 85% of which are singletons. The specimen comprised peripheral blood, sampled after pregnancy. Receptors were obtained from a female donor with multiple sclerosis, enrolled in a pregnancy study. The CDR3 runs from the conserved cysteine through the conserved F or W. The D gene is left open where the match is weak. For some rows the clone size is stated as once, few or many, or as a class when expanded; others skip it.

CDR3	DNA	D	J	V	size
CASSPNRGQGGYTF	TGTGCCAGCAGCCCGAACAGGGGGCAAGGTGGCTACACCTTC	TRBD1	TRBJ1-2	TRBV7-2	NA
CASSTGQLATDTQYF	TGTGCCAGCAGCACGGGACAGCTAGCCACAGATACGCAGTATTTT	TRBD1	TRBJ2-3	TRBV5-4	few
CASSEYVGTGGNYGYTF	TGTGCCAGCAGTGAATATGTTGGGACAGGGGGTAACTATGGCTACACCTTC	TRBD1	TRBJ1-2	TRBV25-1	once
CASSPGAAGANVLTF	TGTGCCAGCAGCCCAGGGGCGGCCGGGGCCAACGTCCTGACTTTC	NA	TRBJ2-6	TRBV5-6	NA
CASSPEGLAGVLQETQYF	TGTGCCAGCAGCCCCGAGGGGCTAGCGGGAGTCTTACAAGAGACCCAGTACTTC	TRBD2	TRBJ2-5	TRBV7-2	NA
CASSSFGQTDTQYF	TGTGCCAGCAGCTCTTTCGGACAAACAGATACGCAGTATTTT	NA	TRBJ2-3	TRBV11-2	NA
CASSLYRGPGGYTF	TGTGCCAGCAGCTTGTACAGGGGGCCCGGTGGCTACACCTTC	TRBD1	TRBJ1-2	TRBV5-6	NA
CASNTGSYPYEQYF	TGTGCCAGCAACACCGGGAGTTATCCCTACGAGCAGTACTTC	NA	TRBJ2-7	TRBV2	NA
CASSSSASYNEQFF	TGTGCCAGCAGCTCGTCCGCGTCCTACAATGAGCAGTTCTTC	NA	TRBJ2-1	TRBV7-2	NA
CASSIWTGGYGYTF	TGCGCCAGCAGCATCTGGACAGGCGGCTATGGCTACACCTTC	TRBD1	TRBJ1-2	TRBV5-1	once
CASSIGRGGSDTQYF	TGTGCCAGTAGTATAGGGAGAGGCGGTTCAGATACGCAGTATTTT	NA	TRBJ2-3	TRBV19	NA
CASWTAYGYTF	TGTGCCAGCTGGACAGCCTATGGCTACACCTTC	NA	TRBJ1-2	TRBV7-9	NA
CASSVPRGGGRFGEQFF	TGTGCCAGCAGCGTACCCCGAGGCGGGGGCAGATTCGGTGAGCAGTTCTTC	NA	TRBJ2-1	TRBV9	NA
CASSSRLNQPQHF	TGTGCCAGCAGTTCCAGGCTCAATCAGCCCCAGCATTTT	NA	TRBJ1-5	TRBV6-5	NA
CATLSGTPYEQYF	TGTGCCACCCTATCCGGGACACCCTACGAGCAGTACTTC	NA	TRBJ2-7	TRBV6-1	NA
CASSPGTANYGYTF	TGTGCCAGCTCACCAGGGACAGCAAACTATGGCTACACCTTC	TRBD1	TRBJ1-2	TRBV18	NA
CAWSAGQGRGYTF	TGTGCCTGGAGCGCCGGACAGGGTAGGGGATACACCTTC	TRBD1	TRBJ1-2	TRBV30	NA
CASSPRENSYGYTF	TGTGCCAGCAGCCCCCGAGAGAACAGCTATGGCTACACCTTC	NA	TRBJ1-2	TRBV9	NA
CASSPWTGEVYTEAFF	TGTGCCAGCAGCCCTTGGACAGGGGAAGTGTACACTGAAGCTTTCTTT	TRBD1	TRBJ1-1	TRBV14	NA
CASTQVLWGELTEAFF	TGCGCCAGCACCCAAGTGCTCTGGGGGGAACTCACTGAAGCTTTCTTT	NA	TRBJ1-1	TRBV4-1	NA
CASSLGPRGSNTGELFF	TGTGCCAGCAGCCTTGGGCCTCGGGGATCGAACACCGGGGAGCTGTTTTTT	NA	TRBJ2-2	TRBV11-2	NA
CASSLAASGIGDTQYF	TGCGCCAGCAGCTTGGCCGCTAGCGGGATCGGAGATACGCAGTATTTT	TRBD2	TRBJ2-3	TRBV5-1	NA
CASSPGSADEQYF	TGTGCCAGCAGCCCGGGGTCCGCAGACGAGCAGTACTTC	NA	TRBJ2-7	TRBV5-4	NA
CASSHRLAGGGDTQYF	TGTGCCAGCAGCCATAGACTAGCGGGAGGGGGTGATACGCAGTATTTT	TRBD2	TRBJ2-3	TRBV5-4	NA
CSVEGAGTGVLYTQYF	TGCAGCGTTGAAGGCGCCGGGACAGGGGTCTTGTATACGCAGTATTTT	TRBD1	TRBJ2-3	TRBV29-1	NA
CASSLVDRAQETQYF	TGTGCCAGCAGCTTAGTGGACAGGGCCCAAGAGACCCAGTACTTC	TRBD1	TRBJ2-5	TRBV7-2	few
CSDLRDSYNEQFF	TGCAGCGATCTCCGGGACTCCTACAATGAGCAGTTCTTC	NA	TRBJ2-1	TRBV29-1	NA
CASSLLQSGTEAFF	TGTGCCAGCAGCTTATTACAGAGTGGAACTGAAGCTTTCTTT	NA	TRBJ1-1	TRBV13	NA
CASSDTTLNTEAFF	TGTGCCAGCAGTGACACGACACTGAACACTGAAGCTTTCTTT	NA	TRBJ1-1	TRBV25-1	NA
CASSLSRDRGSGGQPQHF	TGTGCCAGCAGCTTATCCCGGGACAGGGGTTCTGGGGGTCAGCCCCAGCATTTT	TRBD1	TRBJ1-5	TRBV7-8	NA
CASSFGSFYEQYF	TGTGCCAGCAGTTTTGGGAGTTTTTACGAGCAGTACTTC	NA	TRBJ2-7	TRBV28	NA
CASSFGQGTGNTIYF	TGTGCCAGCAGCTTTGGACAGGGGACTGGAAACACCATATATTTT	TRBD1	TRBJ1-3	TRBV5-4	once
CSVRGANTGELFF	TGCAGCGTACGGGGGGCCAACACCGGGGAGCTGTTTTTT	NA	TRBJ2-2	TRBV29-1	NA
CAWHPGTLGYTF	TGTGCCTGGCACCCCGGGACTTTGGGCTACACCTTC	NA	TRBJ1-2	TRBV30	NA
CASSQQGNEQYF	TGTGCCAGCTCACAACAGGGGAACGAGCAGTACTTC	TRBD1	TRBJ2-7	TRBV18	NA
CASSGGGAWGELFF	TGCGCCAGCAGTGGAGGGGGCGCGTGGGGGGAGCTGTTTTTT	NA	TRBJ2-2	TRBV5-1	NA
CASSKDRGGKSNEQYF	TGTGCCAGCAGTAAGGACAGGGGGGGTAAGTCCAACGAGCAGTACTTC	TRBD1	TRBJ2-7	TRBV28	NA
CASGPDTQYF	TGTGCCAGCGGCCCGGATACGCAGTATTTT	NA	TRBJ2-3	TRBV7-8	NA
CASSLVQRGIDTQYF	TGTGCCAGCAGCTTGGTACAGAGGGGGATAGATACGCAGTATTTT	NA	TRBJ2-3	TRBV5-5	NA
CASSLVSLGGYEQYF	TGCGCCAGCAGCTTGGTGTCGCTCGGGGGCTACGAGCAGTACTTC	NA	TRBJ2-7	TRBV5-1	NA
CASSSTTYNEQFF	TGTGCCAGCAGCTCTACGACTTACAATGAGCAGTTCTTC	NA	TRBJ2-1	TRBV7-9	NA
CASRRGLAGVNEQFF	TGTGCCAGCAGGAGGGGACTAGCGGGAGTCAATGAGCAGTTCTTC	TRBD2	TRBJ2-1	TRBV28	NA